The 4 T cell receptor beta chains listed next were all sequenced from one sample in a study of blood T cell repertoires in COVID-19. Sequencing was performed with immunoSEQ multiplex PCR; in TCRdb, only in-frame clones are kept and a portion is missing. The sample contains around 390,000 clones, around nine tenths of which appear only once. What was sequenced was PBMCs or T cells enriched from blood (not recorded which). The receptors were gathered from a woman between 45 and 60 years old who had recovered from COVID-19.

This clone appeared a single time. CDR3 residues: CASSQNRGSPYGYTF. CDR3 sequence (DNA): TGCGCCAGCAGCCAAAACAGGGGATCCCCTTATGGCTACACCTTC. J is TRBJ1-2 and V is TRBV4-1, with 7 bases aligning to TRBD1. This CDR3 has 15 residues. V trimming: 2 bases; J trimming: 5 bases; junction bases outside the gene matches: 8. Germline CDR1 is MGHRA and CDR2 is YSYEKL.

The chain is built from TRBV15 and TRBJ1-2; D possibly corresponds to TRBD1 (6 bases). Germline lookup yields CDR1 LNHNV and CDR2 YYDKDF (reference sequence). Trimming stripped 0 bases from V and 5 bases from J, with 13 bases between. The CDR3 has 15 amino acids. The CDR3 DNA sequence: TGTGCCACCAGCAGAGACCTACGGACAGATTATGGCTACACCTTC. As protein: CATSRDLRTDYGYTF.

The V gene is TRBV5-1, the J gene TRBJ2-2; D remains unclear. The CDR3 covers 17 residues. CDR1 is SGHRS and CDR2 is YFSETQ in the germline V gene. The V end was cut by 1 base, the J end by 0 bases, with 13 bases between. This CDR3 is CASSLRGGTTNTGELFF. CDR3 bases: TGCGCCAGCAGCTTGCGCGGCGGAACCACGAACACCGGGGAGCTGTTTTTT.

The chain is built from TRBV12-1 and TRBJ1-3. TRBV12-1 counts as a pseudogene. The CDR3 totals 15 residues. The CDR3 nucleotides are TGTGCCAGCAGCTTTACTGTATACTCTGGAAACACCATATATTTT. Translation: CASSFTVYSGNTIYF.